This T cell receptor (beta chain) was obtained from a study of T cell responses to AZD1222 COVID-19 vaccine. As for this clone: Its antigen remains unknown.

The method was immunoSEQ multiplex PCR; TCRdb's version includes in-frame clones alone and lacks a portion of them. The sample includes more than 85,000 clones, about 90% of them seen just once. Germline assignment: CDR1 SGHRS and CDR2 YFSETQ. The V gene end was trimmed by 4 bases and the J gene end by 4 bases; junction bases not matched to a gene: 11. The CDR3 spans 17 residues. Second-dose groups at about 4 or about 12 weeks were pooled. Study results and limitations: After two AZD1222 doses, spike-specific TCR breadth and depth rose versus day 0. White British people made up most donors, females outnumbered males, and clonal diversity was possibly underestimated.

The sample was peripheral blood, taken 28 days after the second AZD1222 dose. This chain connects TRBV5-1 to TRBJ2-1; 10 bases align to TRBD1. This clonotype was obtained from an adult who received the AZD1222 COVID-19 vaccine. Here the CDR3 DNA reads TGCGCCAGCAGCGGGACAGGGGTTGGGGGGACTTACAATGAGCAGTTCTTC. This codes for CASSGTGVGGTYNEQFF.